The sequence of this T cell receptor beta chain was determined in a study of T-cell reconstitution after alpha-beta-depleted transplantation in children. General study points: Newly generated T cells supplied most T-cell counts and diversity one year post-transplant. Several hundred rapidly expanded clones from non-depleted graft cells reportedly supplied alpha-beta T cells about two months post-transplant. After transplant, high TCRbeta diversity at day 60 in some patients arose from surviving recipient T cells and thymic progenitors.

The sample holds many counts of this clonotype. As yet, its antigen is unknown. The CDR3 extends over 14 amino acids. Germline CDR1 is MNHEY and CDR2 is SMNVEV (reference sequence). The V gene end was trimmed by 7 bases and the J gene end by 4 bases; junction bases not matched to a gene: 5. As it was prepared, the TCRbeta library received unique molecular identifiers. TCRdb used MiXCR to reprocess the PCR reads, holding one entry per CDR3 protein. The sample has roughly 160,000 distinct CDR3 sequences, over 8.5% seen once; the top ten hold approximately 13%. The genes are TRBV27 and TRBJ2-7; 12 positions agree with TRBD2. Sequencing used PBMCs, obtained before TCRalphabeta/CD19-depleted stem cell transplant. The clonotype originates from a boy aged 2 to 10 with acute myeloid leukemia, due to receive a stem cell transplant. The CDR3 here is CASTRLAGGYEQYF. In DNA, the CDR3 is TGTGCCAGCACCCGGCTAGCGGGAGGGTACGAGCAGTACTTC.